Reported below is one T cell receptor (beta chain). With V trimmed by 1 base and J by 6 bases, 5 bases remained unmatched. Germline lookup yields CDR1 SGHTA and CDR2 FQGNSA. The CDR3 covers 15 residues. Full-length variable regions came from constant-region reverse primers plus semi-nested Nested Universal Primer A PCR. TCRdb re-derived calls from the 5' RACE reads in MiXCR, one entry per CDR3 protein. Of tens of thousands of distinct CDR3 sequences in the sample, 25% to 30% were seen once. This sequence was found in a female donor with breast cancer. This chain links TRBV7-2 with TRBJ2-7; TRBD2 agrees at 11 bases. Sequenced input: tumor-infiltrating memory CD4+ T cells sorted from the breast tumor. Subset described: memory CD4+ T cells, CD4+CD45RO+CD25-. The CDR3 bases are TGTGCCAGCAGCTTAGATGTAGCGGGGGGGGGCGAGCAGTACTTC. Protein product: CASSLDVAGGGEQYF.